This T cell receptor (beta chain) was sequenced during a study of cytomegalovirus exposure and HLA in healthy donors. Whole-study context: The roughly 120 validation repertoires and the 666 first-cohort repertoires shared a platform, a later analysis reported.

Study-wide findings and caveats: TCR beta chains numbering more than 150 were designated cytomegalovirus-associated. Reportedly, diagnosis of cytomegalovirus status by the classifier showed high specificity and sensitivity.

As concerns this clone: The target antigen is unknown.

Assay used: immunoSEQ multiplex PCR; TCRdb lists only in-frame clones, some missing. This sample has approximately 100,000 clones, with 87% found just once. While the first cohort had 650 to 850 subjects, the donors belonged to the separate validation cohort of about 130 subjects. The CDR3 has 15 amino acids. In germline, CDR1 is MNHNS, CDR2 SASEGT. V was cut by 2 bases and J by 6 bases, with 14 bases left in between. The receptor was derived from a man aged 18 to 30 in good health and CMV-seropositive. The V gene is TRBV6-1, the J gene TRBJ2-1; tentative D call: TRBD1 (5 bases). Sequenced: PBMCs. The CDR3 bases are TGTGCCAGCAGTGAATTGGGTGCAGGGTTCAATGAGCAGTTCTTC. Translation: CASSELGAGFNEQFF.